The subject of this entry is one T cell receptor (beta chain). The assay ran at deep level. An even split of each subset's genomic DNA across several immunoSEQ plates was performed. Clones were read by immunoSEQ multiplex PCR, and TCRdb kept only the in-frame ones, dropping some. The sample holds some 2,100,000 clones, 90% to 97% seen once. This entry is derived from a study of shared clonotypes between healthy human individuals. V was pared by 5 bases and J by 6 bases, with 20 bases between. The CDR3 runs 16 residues. Germline V CDR1 and CDR2: SNHLY, FYNNEI. J is TRBJ2-1 and V is TRBV2; possible D gene TRBD2, 7 bases. The clonotype was recovered from a man younger than 35 in good health. Specimen: naive CD4+ T cells sorted from blood. Subset here: CD45RA+ positively selected. The CDR3 is CASSSGGLAVINEQFF. The CDR3 DNA reads TGTGCCAGCAGTTCTGGGGGGCTAGCGGTTATCAATGAGCAGTTCTTC.